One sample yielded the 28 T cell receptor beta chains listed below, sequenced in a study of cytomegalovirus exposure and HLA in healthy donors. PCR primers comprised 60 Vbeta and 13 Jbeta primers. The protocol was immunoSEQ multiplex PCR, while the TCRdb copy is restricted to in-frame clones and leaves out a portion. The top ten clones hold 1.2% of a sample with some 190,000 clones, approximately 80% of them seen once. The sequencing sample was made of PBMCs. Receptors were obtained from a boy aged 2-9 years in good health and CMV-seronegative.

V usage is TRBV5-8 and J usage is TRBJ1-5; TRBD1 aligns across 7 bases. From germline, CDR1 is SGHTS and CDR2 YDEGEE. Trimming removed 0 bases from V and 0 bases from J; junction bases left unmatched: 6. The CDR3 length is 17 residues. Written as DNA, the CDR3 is TGTGCCAGCAGCTTGGGGACAGGACAAAATAGCAATCAGCCCCAGCATTTT. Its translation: CASSLGTGQNSNQPQHF.

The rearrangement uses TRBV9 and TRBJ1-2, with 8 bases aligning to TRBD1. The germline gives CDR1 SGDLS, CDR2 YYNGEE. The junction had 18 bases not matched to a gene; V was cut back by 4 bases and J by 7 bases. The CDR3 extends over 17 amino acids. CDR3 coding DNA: TGTGCCAGCAGCCAAACCGGGACAGGCAATCAACCGCTTGGCTACACCTTC. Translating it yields CASSQTGTGNQPLGYTF.

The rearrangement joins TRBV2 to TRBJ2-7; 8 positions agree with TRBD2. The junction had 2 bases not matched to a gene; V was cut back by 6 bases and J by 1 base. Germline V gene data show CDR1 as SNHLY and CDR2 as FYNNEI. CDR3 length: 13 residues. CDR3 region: CASRGGRSYEQYF. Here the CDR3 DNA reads TGTGCCAGCAGGGGCGGGAGGTCCTACGAGCAGTACTTC.

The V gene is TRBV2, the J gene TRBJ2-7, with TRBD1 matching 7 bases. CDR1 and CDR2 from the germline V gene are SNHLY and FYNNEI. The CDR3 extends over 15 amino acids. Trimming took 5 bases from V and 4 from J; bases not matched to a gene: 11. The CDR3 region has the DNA TGTGCCAGCAGTCCAACAGGGGCCAGGGTATACGAGCAGTACTTC. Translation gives CASSPTGARVYEQYF. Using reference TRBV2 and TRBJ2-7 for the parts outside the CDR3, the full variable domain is EPEVTQTPSHQVTQMGQEVILRCVPISNHLYFYWYRQILGQKVEFLVSFYNNEISEKSEIFDDQFSVERPDGSNFTLKIRSTKLEDSAMYFCASSPTGARVYEQYFGPGTRLTVT.

The DNA of the CDR3 is TGTGCCAGCAGCTTAGTGCAGGCTAACTATGGCTACACCTTC. Its protein product is CASSLVQANYGYTF. This chain joins TRBV7-2 and TRBJ1-2, with D hard to call. Per the germline V gene, CDR1 is SGHTA and CDR2 is FQGNSA. Trimming removed 1 base at V and 0 bases at J, with 6 bases between. The CDR3 loop spans 14 amino acids.

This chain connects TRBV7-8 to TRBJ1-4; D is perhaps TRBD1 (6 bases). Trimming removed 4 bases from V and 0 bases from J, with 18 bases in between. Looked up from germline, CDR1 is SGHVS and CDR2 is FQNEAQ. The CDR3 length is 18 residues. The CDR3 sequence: CASSSEGVPGATNEKLFF. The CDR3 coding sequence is TGTGCCAGCAGCTCCGAGGGGGTGCCTGGTGCAACTAATGAAAAACTGTTTTTT.

CDR3 loop: CASSQEASGGYNEQFF. CDR3 coding DNA: TGTGCCAGCAGCCAAGAGGCTAGCGGGGGCTACAATGAGCAGTTCTTC. The chain couples TRBV4-2 to TRBJ2-1, with 10 bases identical to TRBD2. With V trimmed by 0 bases and J by 3 bases, 2 bases remained unmatched. Germline V gene sequence: CDR1 LGHNA, CDR2 YNFKEQ. This CDR3 is 16 amino acids long.

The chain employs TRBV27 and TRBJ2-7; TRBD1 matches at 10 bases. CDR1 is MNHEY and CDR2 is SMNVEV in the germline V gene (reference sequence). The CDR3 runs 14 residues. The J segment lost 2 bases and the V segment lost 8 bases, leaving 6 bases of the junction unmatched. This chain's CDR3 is CASQRQGAAYEQYF. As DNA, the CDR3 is TGTGCCAGCCAGCGACAGGGGGCCGCCTACGAGCAGTACTTC.

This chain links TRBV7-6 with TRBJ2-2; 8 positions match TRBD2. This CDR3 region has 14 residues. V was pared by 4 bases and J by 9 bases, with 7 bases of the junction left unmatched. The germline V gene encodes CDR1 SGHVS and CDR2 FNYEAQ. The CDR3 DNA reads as TGTGCCAGCAGCTATACTAGCGGAAACCGGGAGCTGTTTTTT. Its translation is CASSYTSGNRELFF.

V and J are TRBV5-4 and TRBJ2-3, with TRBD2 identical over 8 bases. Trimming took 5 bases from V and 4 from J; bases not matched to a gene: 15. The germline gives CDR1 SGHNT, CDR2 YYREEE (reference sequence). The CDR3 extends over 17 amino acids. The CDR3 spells CASRNSAGGYGPDTQYF. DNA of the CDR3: TGTGCCAGCAGAAACTCGGCGGGAGGATATGGGCCAGATACGCAGTATTTT.

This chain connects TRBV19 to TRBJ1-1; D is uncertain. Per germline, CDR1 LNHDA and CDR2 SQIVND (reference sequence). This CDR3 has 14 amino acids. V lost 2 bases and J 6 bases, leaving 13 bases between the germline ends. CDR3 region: CASSISGLSAEAFF. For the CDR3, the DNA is TGTGCCAGTAGTATATCCGGGTTATCGGCTGAAGCTTTCTTT.

CDR3 residues: CAWIEMNTEAFF. The CDR3 coding sequence is TGTGCCTGGATAGAGATGAACACTGAAGCTTTCTTT. The V and J genes are TRBV30 and TRBJ1-1; D remains unclear. V shed 4 bases and J shed 0 bases, with 6 bases lying between them. Germline loops: CDR1 GTSNPN, CDR2 SVGIG (reference sequence). The CDR3 runs to 12 residues.

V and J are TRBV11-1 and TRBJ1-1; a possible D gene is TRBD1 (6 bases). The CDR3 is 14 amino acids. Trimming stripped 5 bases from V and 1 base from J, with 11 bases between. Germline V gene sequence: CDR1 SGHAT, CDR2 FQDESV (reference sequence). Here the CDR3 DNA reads TGTGCCAGCAGCCACGACAGGCAGAACACTGAAGCTTTCTTT. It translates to CASSHDRQNTEAFF.

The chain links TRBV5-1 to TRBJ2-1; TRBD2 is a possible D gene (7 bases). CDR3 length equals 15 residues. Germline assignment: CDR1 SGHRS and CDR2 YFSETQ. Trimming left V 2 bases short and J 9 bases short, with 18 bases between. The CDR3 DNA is TGCGCCAGCAGCTTTGGGGGGGCGGACAGTATTGAGCAGTTCTTC. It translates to CASSFGGADSIEQFF. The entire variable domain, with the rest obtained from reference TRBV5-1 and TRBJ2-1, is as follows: KAGVTQTPRYLIKTRGQQVTLSCSPISGHRSVSWYQQTPGQGLQFLFEYFSETQRNKGNFPGRFSGRQFSNSRSEMNVSTLELGDSALYLCASSFGGADSIEQFFGPGTRLTVL.

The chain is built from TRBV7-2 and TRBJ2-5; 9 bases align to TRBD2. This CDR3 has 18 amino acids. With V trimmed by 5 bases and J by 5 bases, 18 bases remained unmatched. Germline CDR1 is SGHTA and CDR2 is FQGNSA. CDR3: CASSPKKPSGAWRETQYF. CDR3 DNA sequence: TGTGCCAGCAGCCCCAAGAAACCTAGCGGGGCCTGGCGGGAGACCCAGTACTTC.

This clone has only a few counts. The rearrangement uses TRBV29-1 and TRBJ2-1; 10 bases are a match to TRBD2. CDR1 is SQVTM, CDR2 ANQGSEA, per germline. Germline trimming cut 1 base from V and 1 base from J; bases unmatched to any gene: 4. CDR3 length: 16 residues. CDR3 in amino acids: CSVEGEREGSYNEQFF. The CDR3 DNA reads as TGCAGCGTTGAAGGAGAGCGGGAGGGGTCCTACAATGAGCAGTTCTTC.

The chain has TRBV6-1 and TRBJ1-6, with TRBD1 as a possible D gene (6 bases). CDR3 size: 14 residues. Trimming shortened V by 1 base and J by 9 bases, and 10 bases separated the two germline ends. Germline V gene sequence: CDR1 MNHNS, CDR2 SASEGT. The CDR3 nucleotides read TGTGCCAGCAGTGAAGGCGAAGGGGGTTCACCCCTCCACTTT. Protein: CASSEGEGGSPLHF.

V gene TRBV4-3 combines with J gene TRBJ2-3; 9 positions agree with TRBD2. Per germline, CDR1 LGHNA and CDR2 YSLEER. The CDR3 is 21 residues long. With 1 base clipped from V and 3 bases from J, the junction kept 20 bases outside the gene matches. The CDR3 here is CASSQVAGLAGTAPGTDTQYF. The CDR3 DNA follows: TGCGCCAGCAGCCAAGTCGCTGGGCTAGCGGGGACCGCTCCGGGAACAGATACGCAGTATTTT.

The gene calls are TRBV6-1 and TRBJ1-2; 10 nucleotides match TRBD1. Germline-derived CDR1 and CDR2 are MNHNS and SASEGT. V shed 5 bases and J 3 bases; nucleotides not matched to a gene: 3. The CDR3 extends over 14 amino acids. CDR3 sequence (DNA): TGTGCCAGCAGTTGGGACAGGGGAGACTATGGCTACACCTTC. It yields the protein CASSWDRGDYGYTF.

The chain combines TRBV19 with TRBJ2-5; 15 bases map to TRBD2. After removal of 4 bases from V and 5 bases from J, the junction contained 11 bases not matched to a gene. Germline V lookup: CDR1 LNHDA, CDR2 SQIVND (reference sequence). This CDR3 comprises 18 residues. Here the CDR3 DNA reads TGTGCCAGTAGTAACATCGGACTAGCGGGGGGGCGGTCGGAGACCCAGTACTTC. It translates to CASSNIGLAGGRSETQYF.

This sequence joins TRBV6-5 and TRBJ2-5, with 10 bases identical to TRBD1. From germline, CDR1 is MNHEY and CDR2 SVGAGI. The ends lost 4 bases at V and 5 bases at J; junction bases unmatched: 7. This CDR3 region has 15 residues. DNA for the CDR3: TGTGCCAGCAGTTTCGACAGGGGGCACCGGGAGACCCAGTACTTC. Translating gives CASSFDRGHRETQYF.

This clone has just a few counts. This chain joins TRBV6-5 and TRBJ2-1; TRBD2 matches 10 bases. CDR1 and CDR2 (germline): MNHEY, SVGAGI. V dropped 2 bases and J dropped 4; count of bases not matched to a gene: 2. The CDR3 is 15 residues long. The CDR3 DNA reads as TGTGCCAGCAGTTACCAGCGGGAGGGATACAATGAGCAGTTCTTC. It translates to CASSYQREGYNEQFF.

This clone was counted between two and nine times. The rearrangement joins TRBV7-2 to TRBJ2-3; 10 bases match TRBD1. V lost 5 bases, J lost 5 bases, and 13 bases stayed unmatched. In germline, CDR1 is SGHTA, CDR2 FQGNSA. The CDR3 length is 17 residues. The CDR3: CASSPSPGTGVEDTQYF. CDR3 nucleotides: TGTGCCAGCAGCCCTTCTCCCGGGACAGGGGTGGAAGATACGCAGTATTTT.

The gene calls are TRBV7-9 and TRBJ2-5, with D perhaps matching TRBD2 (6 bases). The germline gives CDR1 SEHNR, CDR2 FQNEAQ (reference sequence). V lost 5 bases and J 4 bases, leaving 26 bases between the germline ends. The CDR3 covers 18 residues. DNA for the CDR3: TGTGCCAGCAGCCTGGGGGTTAGCGGCCAATCCGGGCGAGAGACCCAGTACTTC. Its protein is CASSLGVSGQSGRETQYF.

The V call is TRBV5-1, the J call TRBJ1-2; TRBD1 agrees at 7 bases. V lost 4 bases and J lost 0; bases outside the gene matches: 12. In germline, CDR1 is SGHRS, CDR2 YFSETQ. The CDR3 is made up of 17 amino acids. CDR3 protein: CASSPYQTGIPNYGYTF. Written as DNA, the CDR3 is TGCGCCAGCAGCCCCTACCAGACAGGGATCCCTAACTATGGCTACACCTTC.

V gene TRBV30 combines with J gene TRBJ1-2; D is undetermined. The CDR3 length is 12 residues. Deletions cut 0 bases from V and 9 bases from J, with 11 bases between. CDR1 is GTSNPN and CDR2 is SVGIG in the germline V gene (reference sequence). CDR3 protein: CAWSVLRGSYTF. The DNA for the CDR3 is TGTGCCTGGAGTGTATTGCGAGGAAGCTACACCTTC.

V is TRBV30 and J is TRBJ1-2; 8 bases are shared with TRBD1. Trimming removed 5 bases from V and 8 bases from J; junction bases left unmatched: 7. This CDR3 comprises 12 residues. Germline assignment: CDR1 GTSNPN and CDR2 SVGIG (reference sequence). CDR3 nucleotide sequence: TGTGCCTGGGGCAGGACAGGGTCCGGCTACACCTTC. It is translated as CAWGRTGSGYTF. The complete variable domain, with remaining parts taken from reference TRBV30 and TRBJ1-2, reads SQTIHQWPATLVQPVGSPLSLECTVEGTSNPNLYWYRQAAGRGLQLLFYSVGIGQISSEVPQNLSASRPQDRQFILSSKKLLLSDSGFYLCAWGRTGSGYTFGSGTRLTVV.

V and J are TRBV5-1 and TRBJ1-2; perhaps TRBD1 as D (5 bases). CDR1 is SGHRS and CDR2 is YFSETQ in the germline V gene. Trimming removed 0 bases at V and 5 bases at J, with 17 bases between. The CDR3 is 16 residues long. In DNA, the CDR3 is TGCGCCAGCAGCTTGGCCACTGGGACGGGAGTATATGGCTACACCTTC. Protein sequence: CASSLATGTGVYGYTF.